One and the same sample provided the 7 T cell receptor beta chains below, sequenced in a study of post-analysis software for immune sequencing data. The TCR beta cDNA libraries contained unique molecular identifiers. TCRdb itself ran the PCR reads through MiXCR, one entry per CDR3 protein. The table lists about 160,000 distinct CDR3 sequences, under 40% of them singletons. This material consisted of blood, taken after autologous hematopoietic stem cell transplantation. Receptors originate from a girl aged 5 to 17 with multiple sclerosis.

The chain recombines TRBV14 with TRBJ2-4; 8 nucleotides line up with TRBD2. Germline V gene sequence: CDR1 SGHDN, CDR2 FVKESK. Unmatched junction bases numbered 7, after V lost 3 bases and J lost 3 bases. The CDR3 is 16 amino acids. The CDR3: CASSQVEGTSKNIQYF. The CDR3 coding sequence is TGTGCCAGCAGCCAGGTCGAAGGGACTAGCAAAAACATTCAGTACTTC.

This chain connects TRBV24-1 to TRBJ2-7; TRBD2 matches at 13 bases. Germline V CDR1 and CDR2: KGHDR, SFDVKD. After removal of 5 bases from V and 7 bases from J, the junction contained 22 bases not matched to a gene. The CDR3 length is 20 residues. CDR3 amino acids: CATSALSGGLLAGGCGEQYF. CDR3 nucleotides: TGTGCCACCAGTGCCCTTTCGGGGGGGCTACTAGCGGGAGGGTGTGGTGAGCAGTACTTC.

The CDR3 bases are TGTGCCAGCAGCGTAGGACACACGAACACTGAAGCTTTCTTT. It yields the protein CASSVGHTNTEAFF. The chain carries TRBV9 and TRBJ1-1; D unclear. This CDR3 has 14 amino acids. Germline values: CDR1 SGDLS, CDR2 YYNGEE. Trimming took off 0 bases at V and 1 base at J, with 7 bases between the two ends. Using reference TRBV9 and TRBJ1-1 for the parts outside the CDR3, the full variable domain is DSGVTQTPKHLITATGQRVTLRCSPRSGDLSVYWYQQSLDQGLQFLIQYYNGEERAKGNILERFSAQQFPDLHSELNLSSLELGDSALYFCASSVGHTNTEAFFGQGTRLTVV.

The V call is TRBV20-1, the J call TRBJ2-7; 8 bases map to TRBD2. Germline trimming cut 1 base from V and 8 bases from J; bases unmatched to any gene: 7. The CDR3 covers 13 residues. Germline V gene sequence: CDR1 DFQATT, CDR2 SNEGSKA (reference sequence). The DNA for the CDR3 is TGCAGTGCTAGAGTGACTAGCGCTACGCAGCAGTACTTC. Translated: CSARVTSATQQYF.

The V call is TRBV10-3, the J call TRBJ2-5; 15 bases agree with TRBD2. CDR3 size: 16 residues. Trimming cost V 2 bases and J 4 bases; bases outside gene matches: 2. The germline gives CDR1 ENHRY, CDR2 SYGVKD. The CDR3 DNA reads as TGTGCCATCAGTGAGCCGGGACTAGCGGGAGGAGAGACCCAGTACTTC. It translates to CAISEPGLAGGETQYF.

This clonotype was seen a handful of times. The rearrangement joins TRBV12-3 or TRBV12-4 to TRBJ2-2; D might be TRBD2 (5 bases). The CDR3 is made up of 16 amino acids. V was trimmed by 7 bases and J by 0 bases, leaving 15 bases between them. The CDR3 loop reads CASTQRETPNTGELFF. CDR3 nucleotide sequence: TGTGCCAGCACCCAAAGGGAGACTCCGAACACCGGGGAGCTGTTTTTT.

To note about this clonotype: This may stem from a read error, because a much larger clone lies one nucleotide away. This chain uses TRBV5-6 with TRBJ2-1; D may match TRBD1 or TRBD2 (5 bases each). Germline values: CDR1 SGHDT, CDR2 YYEEEE. This CDR3 is built from 14 residues. In DNA, the CDR3 is TGTGCCTGCAGCTTGCCCTCCGGGGCAAATGAGCAGTTCTTC. The encoded protein is CACSLPSGANEQFF.